This T cell receptor beta chain was sequenced for a study of CD8+ T cells in alopecia areata. Extracted from the samples, RNA was reverse transcribed into cDNA to serve as the sequencing template. Clones were sequenced by immunoSEQ multiplex PCR, and TCRdb holds only the in-frame ones, with some missing. The sample holds roughly 150,000 clones, 45% to 60% seen once. This clone was found a few times. Its antigen remains unknown. The junction does not match germline at one end; this may be a read error. The germline V gene has CDR1 SNHLY and CDR2 FYNNEI. The CDR3 runs 12 residues. Broader study findings: Higher clonality than in normal scalp was seen in lesional scalp, especially alopecia totalis/universalis.

The rearrangement uses TRBV2 and TRBJ2-4; the match to TRBD1 covers 8 bases. The sequenced material came from CD4+ T cells sorted from blood. This clonotype originated in a human donor with alopecia areata. CDR3 DNA: TGTGCCAGCAGTGAAGAATTTAGGGACAGGCAGTTC. It specifies CASSEEFRDRQF.